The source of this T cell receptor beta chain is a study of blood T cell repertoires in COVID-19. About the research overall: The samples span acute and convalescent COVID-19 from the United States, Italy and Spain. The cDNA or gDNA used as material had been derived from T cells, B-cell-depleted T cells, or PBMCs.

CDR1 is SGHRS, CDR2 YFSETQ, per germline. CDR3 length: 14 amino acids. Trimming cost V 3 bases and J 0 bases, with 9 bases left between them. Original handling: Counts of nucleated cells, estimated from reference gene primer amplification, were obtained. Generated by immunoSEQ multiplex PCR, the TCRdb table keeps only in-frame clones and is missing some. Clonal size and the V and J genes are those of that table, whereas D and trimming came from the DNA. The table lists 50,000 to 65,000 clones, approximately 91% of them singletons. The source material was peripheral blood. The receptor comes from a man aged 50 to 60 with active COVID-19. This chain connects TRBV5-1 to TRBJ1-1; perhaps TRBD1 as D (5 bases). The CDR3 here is CASSSTGVNTEAFF. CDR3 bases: TGCGCCAGCAGCTCCACGGGGGTGAACACTGAAGCTTTCTTT.